The 6 T cell receptor beta chains reported below all come from one sample, sequenced in a study of cytomegalovirus exposure and HLA in healthy donors. The PCR used 60 Vbeta and 13 Jbeta primers. Clones were sequenced by immunoSEQ multiplex PCR, and TCRdb holds only the in-frame ones, with some missing. The sample shows about 160,000 clones, 82% of them seen only once. Source material: PBMCs. All receptors derive from a male donor in good health and CMV-seropositive.

The chain has TRBV5-4 and TRBJ1-4, with a tentative D call TRBD1 (5 bases). The CDR3 loop spans 15 amino acids. Germline assignment: CDR1 SGHNT and CDR2 YYREEE (reference sequence). The V gene lost 4 bases and the J gene lost 10 bases, with 20 bases spanning the gap. Here the CDR3 reads CASSPGGAPAGKLFF. CDR3 bases: TGTGCCAGCAGCCCCGGAGGGGCTCCGGCCGGAAAACTGTTTTTT.

V gene TRBV5-4 combines with J gene TRBJ2-3, with 7 bases aligning to TRBD2. This CDR3 is 17 amino acids long. Germline values: CDR1 SGHNT, CDR2 YYREEE (reference sequence). Unmatched junction bases numbered 8, after V lost 1 base and J lost 0 bases. CDR3 DNA: TGTGCCAGCAGCTTGTTCGCTAGCGGACCCAGCACAGATACGCAGTATTTT. Its translation: CASSLFASGPSTDTQYF.

This chain connects TRBV6-5 to TRBJ1-4; D gene uncertain. This CDR3 region has 14 residues. Trimming pared 7 bases from V and 8 bases from J, leaving 17 bases between. CDR1 is MNHEY, CDR2 SVGAGI, per germline. CDR3 nucleotide sequence: TGTGCCAGCACCGTAGCGAGGGCGGGGGAAAAACTGTTTTTT. The encoded protein is CASTVARAGEKLFF.

The genes are TRBV2 and TRBJ1-2; possible D gene TRBD1, 6 bases. The CDR3 consists of 13 residues. Germline loops: CDR1 SNHLY, CDR2 FYNNEI. The V and J ends lost 9 bases and 5 bases respectively, with 16 bases between them. The CDR3 DNA sequence: TGTGCCAGAGAATCGACAGGCGCGTATGGCTACACCTTC. Its protein is CARESTGAYGYTF.

V and J are TRBV5-6 and TRBJ1-1; 7 bases are a match to TRBD1. The V gene end was trimmed by 4 bases and the J gene end by 2 bases; junction bases not matched to a gene: 11. This CDR3 is built from 16 residues. The germline gives CDR1 SGHDT, CDR2 YYEEEE. CDR3 bases: TGTGCCAGCAGCCGAGACAGGGCGAGGTTAAACACTGAAGCTTTCTTT. It translates to CASSRDRARLNTEAFF.

The V and J genes are TRBV5-1 and TRBJ2-7; 8 nucleotides agree with TRBD2. Unmatched junction bases numbered 5, after V lost 1 base and J lost 2 bases. The germline gives CDR1 SGHRS, CDR2 YFSETQ. This CDR3 contains 15 residues. For the CDR3, the DNA is TGCGCCAGCAGCTTGTTGGTAGCGGGGACCTACGAGCAGTACTTC. It translates to CASSLLVAGTYEQYF.